These 29 T cell receptor beta chains were all obtained from the same sample, sequenced in a study of tumor-infiltrating lymphocytes in primary liver carcinoma. Unsorted whole blood supplied the blood RNA, and germline DNA was isolated too. cDNA specific to TCR beta was made from roughly 500 ng of total RNA, with a constant-region primer employed for priming. Slightly modified ARM-PCR with three nested multiplex PCR rounds yielded TCR beta libraries. A C-beta reverse primer was combined with TRBV1-TRBV30 forward primers in the first two PCR rounds, and each round had approximately 10 cycles. TCRdb redid the calling of the multiplex PCR reads with MiXCR, one entry per CDR3 protein. In the table there are 330,000 or so distinct CDR3 sequences, about two thirds of which are singletons. Sequenced sample: peripheral blood. The source is a man in his forties with primary liver carcinoma and hepatitis B virus infection.

About this clonotype: This may stem from a read error, because a much larger clone lies one nucleotide away. V usage is TRBV6-1 and J usage is TRBJ2-4, with D possibly matching TRBD1 (5 bases). The germline CDR1 and CDR2 sequences are MNHNS and SASEGT. This CDR3 has 14 amino acids. The CDR3 is CANSEVQGLNIQYF. DNA of the CDR3: TGTGCCAACAGTGAAGTTCAGGGCCTAAACATTCAGTACTTC.

Notes on this clonotype: A much larger clonotype is one base distant, so this may be a read error. The chain couples TRBV12-3 or TRBV12-4 to TRBJ1-5; 8 nucleotides agree with TRBD1. V was pared by 2 bases and J by 5 bases, with 11 bases of the junction left unmatched. This CDR3 has 17 amino acids. The CDR3 DNA reads TGTGCCAGCAGTTTATCAGGGGGCGGAATGGGCGATCAGCCCCAGCATTTT. Protein: CASSLSGGGMGDQPQHF.

Comments on this clonotype: A much larger clone differs from this one at a single base, so this may be a read error. This sequence joins TRBV10-1 and TRBJ2-7, with no clear D. The CDR3 runs 12 residues. Germline V gene sequence: CDR1 WNHNN, CDR2 SYGVQD (reference sequence). With 9 bases removed from V and 5 bases from J, the gap between germline ends came to 14 bases. The CDR3 nucleotides are TGCGCCAGGAGCCCGGACCAGAACGAGCAGTACTTC. This encodes CARSPDQNEQYF.

This clonotype has ten or more counts. This sequence joins TRBV11-2 and TRBJ2-3; 12 bases map to TRBD2. The V gene end was trimmed by 2 bases and the J gene end by 6 bases; junction bases not matched to a gene: 9. This CDR3 is 17 amino acids long. Germline CDR1 and CDR2: SGHAT and FQNNGV. CDR3 DNA: TGTGCCAGCAGCTTAAGGGGACTAGCGGGCCCTTCCGATACGCAGTATTTT. It specifies CASSLRGLAGPSDTQYF.

This clonotype was picked up one time. This may stem from a read error, because a much larger clone lies one nucleotide away. The chain uses TRBV6-6 and TRBJ2-7; D is perhaps TRBD2 (7 bases). V was cut by 10 bases and J by 2 bases, with 15 bases left in between. The length of the CDR3 is 13 residues. Looked up from germline, CDR1 is MNHNY and CDR2 is SVGAGI (reference sequence). DNA of the CDR3: TGTGCCACCAAGGGGGGGGTACCCTACGAGCAGTACTTC. Translated, it gives CATKGGVPYEQYF.

In its sample, this clonotype was seen many times. The chain joins TRBV11-2 to TRBJ2-1; 11 positions match TRBD2. Trimming at V came to 4 bases and at J to 7 bases, leaving 3 bases not matched to a gene. Germline CDR1 SGHAT, CDR2 FQNNGV. The CDR3 is made up of 14 amino acids. The CDR3 coding sequence is TGTGCCAGCAGCTCGCGACTAGCGGGAAATGAGCAGTTCTTC. Translation gives CASSSRLAGNEQFF.

This clonotype was recorded many times. The rearrangement joins TRBV6-5 to TRBJ1-2, with D uncertain. The CDR3 has 15 residues. Trimming shortened V by 0 bases and J by 0 bases, and 8 bases separated the two germline ends. Germline lookup yields CDR1 MNHEY and CDR2 SVGAGI. The CDR3 nucleotides read TGTGCCAGCAGTTACTCCTGGGAAGCTAACTATGGCTACACCTTC. This gives the protein CASSYSWEANYGYTF.

The rearrangement joins TRBV10-3 to TRBJ2-2, with D perhaps matching TRBD2 (7 bases). The CDR3 totals 14 residues. Trimming shortened V by 6 bases and J by 8 bases, and 16 bases separated the two germline ends. Germline CDR1 is ENHRY and CDR2 is SYGVKD. CDR3 amino acids: CAISRPGGSGELFF. DNA for the CDR3: TGTGCCATCAGCCGGCCGGGGGGCTCGGGGGAGCTGTTTTTT.

This clonotype was recorded once. With a much larger clone just one base away, this may be a read error. The J gene is TRBJ2-1, the V gene TRBV10-3; 8 positions agree with TRBD2. The CDR3 spans 13 residues. Germline V gives CDR1 ENHRY, CDR2 SYGVKD. CDR3 region: CAVTSGPIDDQFF. CDR3 nucleotide sequence: TGTGCCGTTACTAGCGGCCCCATCGATGACCAGTTCTTC.

This clonotype was seen ten or more times. The J gene is TRBJ2-7, the V gene TRBV6-5; 8 bases agree with TRBD2. The CDR3 totals 14 residues. CDR1 MNHEY and CDR2 SVGAGI come from the germline V gene. Trimming removed 2 bases from V and 9 bases from J; junction bases left unmatched: 9. CDR3 sequence reads: CASSYGAGVGWQYF. The CDR3 nucleotides are TGTGCCAGCAGTTACGGAGCGGGAGTGGGCTGGCAGTACTTC.

This clonotype appeared a few times. A read error may produce the germline difference seen at one junction end. V is TRBV6-5 and J is TRBJ1-1; no reliable D call. This CDR3 region has 13 residues. Germline CDR1 reads MNHEY; CDR2 reads SVGAGI. Here the CDR3 reads CASHNRRNTEVFF. CDR3 sequence (DNA): TGTGCCAGCCATAACAGAAGGAACACTGAAGTTTTCTTT.

The V gene is TRBV15, the J gene TRBJ2-1; 7 bases agree with TRBD1. V was pared by 3 bases and J by 6 bases, with 8 bases of the junction left unmatched. CDR1 is LNHNV and CDR2 is YYDKDF in the germline V gene (reference sequence). The CDR3 is 15 residues long. This chain's CDR3 is CATSSDRAPTNEQFF. CDR3 nucleotides: TGTGCCACCAGCAGCGACAGGGCCCCTACCAATGAGCAGTTCTTC.

Notes on this clonotype: Germline and junction disagree at one end, which may indicate a read error. This rearrangement joins TRBV6-1 to TRBJ2-1; D gene uncertain. This CDR3 region has 15 residues. Germline CDR1 is MNHNS and CDR2 is SASEGT. CDR3 sequence: CASSENRSPYNEQFF. The CDR3, as DNA: TGTGCCAGCAGTGAAAATAGGAGTCCTTACAATGAGCAATTCTTC.

Of note for this clonotype: This may arise from a read error, as a much more abundant clone is one base away. CDR3 loop: CASTRADQPQHF. The CDR3 DNA reads as TGTGCCAGCACTCGGGCTGATCAGCCCCAGCATTTT. This chain joins TRBV12-3 or TRBV12-4 and TRBJ1-5; D not resolved. The CDR3 is 12 residues long. Trimming took off 7 bases at V and 5 bases at J, with 9 bases between the two ends.

Comments on this clonotype: An end of the junction does not agree with germline; a read error may underlie this. J is TRBJ1-2 and V is TRBV6-5; weak D call: TRBD1 (6 bases). This CDR3 spans 13 amino acids. Germline assignment: CDR1 MNHEY and CDR2 SVGAGI. The CDR3 nucleotides read TGTGCCATCAGTTACAGGGATTTCCATGGCTACACCTTC. Its translation is CAISYRDFHGYTF.

Regarding this clonotype: The conserved phenylalanine or tryptophan is not found at the CDR3 terminus, so this likely reflects a read error. Because the CDR3's place on the DNA is in doubt, the DNA is left out and the CDR3 is given as listed by TCRdb. J is TRBJ2-3 and V is TRBV4-3; the table's D call TRBD1 went unverified against the DNA. The CDR3 spans 15 amino acids, including both terminal residues. Looked up from germline, CDR1 is LGHNA and CDR2 is YSLEER. The CDR3 region is CASSQDWGSTDTQFI.

This CDR3 reads CASSLATGADTQYF. CDR3 coding DNA: TGTGCCAGCAGTTTAGCTACTGGGGCAGATACGCAGTATTTT. The genes are TRBV28 and TRBJ2-3; D gene unclear. CDR1 and CDR2 (germline): MDHEN, SYDVKM. This CDR3 is built from 14 residues. V was clipped by 2 bases and J by 4 bases, with 10 bases between them. The full variable domain, completed using reference TRBV28 and TRBJ2-3, is DVKVTQSSRYLVKRTGEKVFLECVQDMDHENMFWYRQDPGLGLRLIYFSYDVKMKEKGDIPEGYSVSREKKERFSLILESASTNQTSMYLCASSLATGADTQYFGPGTRLTVL.

A remark on this clonotype: Given a much more abundant clone one base away, this may be a read error. The chain carries TRBV6-2 or TRBV6-3 and TRBJ2-2; 16 nucleotides match TRBD2. Looked up from germline, CDR1 is MNHEY and CDR2 is SVGEGT. The CDR3 extends over 17 amino acids. CDR3 DNA: TGTGCCAGCAGTTCGGGACTAGCGGGAGGGCCCACCGGGGGGCTGTTTTTT. Translated, it gives CASSSGLAGGPTGGLFF.

In the case of this clonotype: At one boundary the junction diverges from the germline segment, which might be a read error. The chain couples TRBV11-2 to TRBJ1-6; D not certain. The CDR3 has 14 amino acids. Germline V gene sequence: CDR1 SGHAT, CDR2 FQNNGV. CDR3 loop: CASSLSVYNSPLHF. The CDR3 DNA is TGCGCCAGTAGCTTGAGCGTCTATAATTCACCCCTCCACTTT.

CDR3 sequence reads: CASSYRVNTGELFF. CDR3 nucleotide sequence: TGTGCCAGCAGTTACAGGGTGAACACCGGGGAGCTGTTTTTT. This chain connects TRBV12-3 or TRBV12-4 to TRBJ2-2; D might be TRBD1 (6 bases). The CDR3 contains 14 residues. V was shortened by 4 bases and J by 1 base, with 7 bases between the two germline ends.

This clonotype occurred once. This sequence may be a read error, since a much larger clone differs from it by one base. J is TRBJ1-6 and V is TRBV5-1; 10 nucleotides align to TRBD1. The CDR3 length is 15 residues. The germline gives CDR1 SGHRS, CDR2 YFSETQ. This CDR3 reads CASSLEGQGSSPFHF. For the CDR3, the DNA is TGCGCCAGCAGCTTGGAGGGACAGGGGTCCTCACCCTTCCACTTT.

Worth noting for this clonotype: A read error may be the cause here, since a much bigger clone is one base away. V is TRBV6-6 and J is TRBJ2-7; a weak D match, TRBD1 (6 bases). The CDR3 consists of 14 residues. CDR1 and CDR2 (germline): MNHNY, SVGAGI (reference sequence). Here the CDR3 DNA reads TGTGTCAGCAGTTATAGACAGGAAGGCTACGAGCAGTACTTC. Translation gives CVSSYRQEGYEQYF.

For this clonotype: The CDR3 does not close with the conserved phenylalanine or tryptophan, likely indicating a read error. This rearrangement joins TRBV10-3 to TRBJ2-7; 11 bases align to TRBD2. The CDR3 has 20 amino acids. Germline trimming cut 6 bases from V and 0 bases from J; bases unmatched to any gene: 19. The germline V gene has CDR1 ENHRY and CDR2 SYGVKD. In DNA form, the CDR3 reads TGTGCCATCAGAAGAAGCCTACTGACAGGGACTAGCGGAACCTCCTACGAGCAGTACCTC. This sequence encodes CAIRRSLLTGTSGTSYEQYL.

Worth noting for this clonotype: The germline gene is not matched at one end of the junction; a read error may be the cause. The chain joins TRBV6-1 to TRBJ2-6, with D tentatively TRBD2 (6 bases). The germline V gene encodes CDR1 MNHNS and CDR2 SASEGT. The CDR3 has 15 amino acids. In nucleotides, the CDR3 is TGTGCCATCAGTGATGGGTTTAGCGGAGCACCCGTCCTGACTTTC. Translating it yields CAISDGFSGAPVLTF.

This clonotype has a single count. Compared with germline, one end of the junction differs, possibly owing to a read error. The chain combines TRBV28 with TRBJ2-7, with 9 bases that match TRBD1. Germline V gene sequence: CDR1 MDHEN, CDR2 SYDVKM. CDR3 length equals 12 residues. The CDR3 DNA follows: TGTGACAGCAGACAGGGGGCCTACGAGCAGTACTTC. Amino acid sequence: CDSRQGAYEQYF.

This clonotype was observed many times. This rearrangement joins TRBV7-9 to TRBJ1-1, with D tentatively TRBD1 (5 bases). Between the trimmed V and J ends, which lost 2 bases and 0 bases, there was a span of 10 bases. Germline V gene sequence: CDR1 SEHNR, CDR2 FQNEAQ (reference sequence). CDR3 size: 15 residues. CDR3: CASSLWTLMNTEAFF. The CDR3 DNA reads as TGTGCCAGCAGCTTATGGACACTCATGAACACTGAAGCTTTCTTT. Full variable domain (remainder filled in from reference TRBV7-9 and TRBJ1-1): DTGVSQNPRHKITKRGQNVTFRCDPISEHNRLYWYRQTLGQGPEFLTYFQNEAQLEKSRLLSDRFSAERPKGSFSTLEIQRTEQGDSAMYLCASSLWTLMNTEAFFGQGTRLTVV.

Note on this clonotype: At one end the junction does not follow the germline gene, possibly because of a read error. The genes are TRBV10-1 and TRBJ2-7; D is unclear. Germline values: CDR1 WNHNN, CDR2 SYGVQD (reference sequence). This CDR3 spans 14 amino acids. The CDR3 protein is CASSEPARPYKQYF. CDR3 nucleotide sequence: TGTGCCAGCAGTGAACCGGCAAGACCATACAAGCAGTACTTC.

This clonotype showed up just once. A read error may be the cause here, since a much bigger clone is one base away. The CDR3 protein is CASSSRTSGSASTDMQYF. The CDR3 region has the DNA TGTGCCAGCAGTTCCCGGACTAGCGGGAGCGCTAGCACAGATATGCAGTATTTT. The V gene is TRBV6-1, the J gene TRBJ2-3, with TRBD2 matching 13 bases. This CDR3 comprises 18 residues. The germline CDR1 and CDR2 sequences are MNHNS and SASEGT.

This clonotype was detected only once. A much more abundant neighbour one base away suggests this may be a read error. V is TRBV6-2 or TRBV6-3 and J is TRBJ2-1; no reliable D call. This CDR3 spans 13 amino acids. CDR1 and CDR2 from the germline V gene are MNHEY and SVGEGT. The CDR3 loop is CASSYSFWDEHFF. CDR3 nucleotides: TGTGCCAGCAGTTACTCGTTTTGGGATGAGCACTTCTTC.